The entry that follows covers one TCR beta chain sequence. This sample is part of a study of blood T cells in healthy people across ages. CDR1 is LNHNV, CDR2 YYDKDF, per germline (reference sequence). The CDR3 extends over 12 amino acids. V was pared by 5 bases and J by 10 bases, with 12 bases between. Next came a second PCR, run for about 7 to 12 cycles, which used a sample-barcoded 5' primer along with a J-beta primer mix. TCRdb used MiXCR to reprocess the 5' RACE reads, holding one entry per CDR3 protein. The sample lists about 1.6 million distinct CDR3 sequences, roughly 32% occurring once. The genes are TRBV15 and TRBJ2-1; tentative D call: TRBD2 (5 bases). The specimen sequenced was blood. The TCR originated in a woman aged 25 to 45 in good health. The CDR3 DNA follows: TGTGCCACCAGCGCCGCCAGAGGGGAGCAGTTCTTC. As protein: CATSAARGEQFF.